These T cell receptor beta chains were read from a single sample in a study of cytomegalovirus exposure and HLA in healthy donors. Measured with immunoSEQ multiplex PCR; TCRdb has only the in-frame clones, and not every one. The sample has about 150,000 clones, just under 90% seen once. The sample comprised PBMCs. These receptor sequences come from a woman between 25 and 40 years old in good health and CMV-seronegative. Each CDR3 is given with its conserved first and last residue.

CASSQERTGTGTDTQYF TRBV4-3
CASTVDRDNSPLHF TRBV5-4
CSSSSPGTGDISPLHF TRBV7-9
CASSPTGTGAHTEAFF TRBV7-3
CASSQERQGNYGYTF TRBV4-3
CASSLNPQRSTDTQYF TRBV5-1
CAITGTSGGRGGQFF TRBV10-3
CASSHGGQLAAFF TRBV13
CASSPFGYRDEAFF TRBV7-2
CASAEGGGRADTQYF TRBV9
CASSIRYRYEQYF TRBV19
CSVTSGSTDTQYF TRBV29-1
CASSLYGAPNYGYTF TRBV5-4
CASSPREYTEAFF TRBV18
CASSPGTGASYEQYF TRBV5-4
CASRIAGSHNEQFF TRBV19